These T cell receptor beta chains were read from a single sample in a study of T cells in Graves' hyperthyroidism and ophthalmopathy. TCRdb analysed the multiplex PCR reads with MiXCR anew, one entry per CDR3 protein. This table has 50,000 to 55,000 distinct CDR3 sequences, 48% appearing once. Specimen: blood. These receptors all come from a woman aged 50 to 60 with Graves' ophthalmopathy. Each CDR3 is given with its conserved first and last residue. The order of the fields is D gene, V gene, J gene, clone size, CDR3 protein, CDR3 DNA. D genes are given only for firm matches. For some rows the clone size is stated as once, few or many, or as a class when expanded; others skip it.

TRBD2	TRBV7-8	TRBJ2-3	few	CASSQEGTSGSRGTDTQYF	TGTGCCAGCAGCCAAGAGGGGACTAGCGGGAGCAGGGGCACAGATACGCAGTATTTT
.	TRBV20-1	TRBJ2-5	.	CSAPSGEETQYF	TGCAGTGCCCCATCGGGGGAAGAGACCCAGTACTTC
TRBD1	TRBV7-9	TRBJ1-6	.	CASSLGQGGSLRSPLHF	TGTGCCAGCAGCTTAGGACAGGGGGGGAGTCTACGATCACCCCTCCACTTT
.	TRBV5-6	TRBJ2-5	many	CASSLVGGQETQYF	TGTGCCAGCAGCTTGGTTGGGGGACAAGAGACCCAGTACTTC
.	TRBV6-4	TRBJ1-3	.	CASSVQVNTIYF	TGTGCCAGCAGCGTACAGGTAAACACCATATATTTT
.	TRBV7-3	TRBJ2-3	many	CASSPQGGTTDTQYF	TGTGCCAGCAGCCCACAGGGGGGGACCACAGATACGCAGTATTTT
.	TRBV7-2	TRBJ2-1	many	CASSLAVETNEQFF	TGTGCCAGCAGCTTAGCGGTGGAGACCAATGAGCAGTTCTTC
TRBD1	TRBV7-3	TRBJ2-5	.	CASTGTGEETQYF	TGTGCCAGCACTGGGACAGGGGAGGAGACCCAGTACTTC
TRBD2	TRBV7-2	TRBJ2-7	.	CASSLGTSGPYEQYF	TGTGCCAGCAGCTTAGGGACTAGCGGTCCATACGAGCAGTACTTC
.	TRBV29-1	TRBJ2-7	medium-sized	CSVGEGPYEQYF	TGCAGCGTTGGCGAGGGCCCCTACGAGCAGTACTTC
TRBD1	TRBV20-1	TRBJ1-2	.	CSARDRSGGYTF	TGCAGTGCTAGGGACAGGTCGGGCGGTTACACCTTC
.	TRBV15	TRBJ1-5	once	CATSRDYGNQPQHF	TGTGCCACCAGCAGAGATTACGGCAATCAGCCCCAGCATTTT
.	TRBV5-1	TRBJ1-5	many	CASSLDGQPNQPQHF	TGCGCCAGCAGCTTGGACGGACAGCCGAATCAGCCCCAGCATTTT
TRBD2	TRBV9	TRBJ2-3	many	CASSASGRNADTQYF	TGTGCCAGCAGCGCTAGCGGGAGGAACGCAGATACGCAGTATTTT
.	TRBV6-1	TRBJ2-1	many	CASSNQNEQFF	TGTGCCAGCAGTAACCAGAATGAGCAGTTCTTC
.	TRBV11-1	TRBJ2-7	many	CASSRTEISYEQYF	TGTGCCAGCAGCCGGACAGAGATTTCCTACGAGCAGTACTTC
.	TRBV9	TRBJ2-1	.	CASSVGPGAGLDEQFF	TGTGCCAGCAGCGTTGGCCCGGGAGCCGGGTTAGATGAGCAGTTCTTC